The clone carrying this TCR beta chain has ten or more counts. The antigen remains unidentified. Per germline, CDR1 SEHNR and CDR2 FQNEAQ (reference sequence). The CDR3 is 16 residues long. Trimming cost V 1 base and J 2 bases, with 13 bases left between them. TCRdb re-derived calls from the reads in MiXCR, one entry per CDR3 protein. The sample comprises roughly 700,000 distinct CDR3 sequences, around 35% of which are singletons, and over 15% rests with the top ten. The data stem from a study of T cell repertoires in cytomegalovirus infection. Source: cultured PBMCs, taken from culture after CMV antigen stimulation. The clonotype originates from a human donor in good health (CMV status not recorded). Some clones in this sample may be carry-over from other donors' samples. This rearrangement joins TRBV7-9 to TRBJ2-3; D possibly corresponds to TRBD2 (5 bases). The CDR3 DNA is TGTGCCAGCAGCTTAGACCCGGGATGGGCCACAGATACGCAGTATTTT. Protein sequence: CASSLDPGWATDTQYF. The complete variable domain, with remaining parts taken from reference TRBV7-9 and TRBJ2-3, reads DTGVSQNPRHKITKRGQNVTFRCDPISEHNRLYWYRQTLGQGPEFLTYFQNEAQLEKSRLLSDRFSAERPKGSFSTLEIQRTEQGDSAMYLCASSLDPGWATDTQYFGPGTRLTVL.